A selection of T cell receptor beta chains follows, all from one sample in a study of human T cells and chemical hapten exposure. Using its own MiXCR run on the RACE reads, TCRdb lists one record per CDR3 protein. The sample includes about 300,000 distinct CDR3 sequences, 4.5% to 5.5% of them seen just once. The material sequenced was whole blood, taken in connection with sensitization to the hapten diphenylcyclopropenone (DPC). These receptors originate from a woman aged 18 to 35 with alopecia areata. Some clones in this sample may be carry-over from other donors' samples. Each CDR3 is given with its conserved first and last residue. D genes are given only for firm matches. Some rows have no size entry. The others give once, few or many, or a class for an expanded clone.

abundance: many; v_gene: TRBV7-2; j_gene: TRBJ1-2; d_gene: .; CDR3aa: CASSLATASLGGYGYTF; CDR3nt: TGTGCCAGCAGCTTAGCCACAGCCTCCCTAGGCGGCTATGGCTACACCTTC
abundance: .; v_gene: TRBV5-1; j_gene: TRBJ2-7; d_gene: .; CDR3aa: CASSLALANSYEQYF; CDR3nt: TGCGCCAGCAGCTTGGCCCTAGCGAATTCCTACGAGCAGTACTTC
abundance: many; v_gene: TRBV24-1; j_gene: TRBJ2-3; d_gene: .; CDR3aa: CATSEPTGSTTDTQYF; CDR3nt: TGTGCCACCAGTGAGCCAACAGGGTCCACCACAGATACGCAGTATTTT
abundance: many; v_gene: TRBV20-1; j_gene: TRBJ1-6; d_gene: .; CDR3aa: CSARSDLNSPLHF; CDR3nt: TGCAGTGCCCGAAGTGACCTTAATTCACCCCTCCACTTT
abundance: few; v_gene: TRBV2; j_gene: TRBJ1-5; d_gene: .; CDR3aa: CASKMDLYNQPQHF; CDR3nt: TGTGCCAGCAAAATGGACTTATACAATCAGCCCCAGCATTTT
abundance: few; v_gene: TRBV6-5; j_gene: TRBJ2-3; d_gene: .; CDR3aa: CASSYSVGQSSTDTQYF; CDR3nt: TGTGCCAGCAGTTACAGCGTCGGACAGTCTAGCACAGATACGCAGTATTTT
abundance: few; v_gene: TRBV27; j_gene: TRBJ2-3; d_gene: TRBD2; CDR3aa: CASSFSRTSADTQYF; CDR3nt: TGTGCCAGCAGTTTTAGTCGGACTAGCGCAGATACGCAGTATTTT
abundance: many; v_gene: TRBV6-5; j_gene: TRBJ1-4; d_gene: .; CDR3aa: CASRDIQPNEKLFF; CDR3nt: TGTGCCAGCAGGGACATACAACCTAATGAAAAACTGTTTTTT
abundance: .; v_gene: TRBV3-1; j_gene: TRBJ2-1; d_gene: .; CDR3aa: CASSQDHNQYNEQFF; CDR3nt: TGTGCCAGCAGCCAAGACCACAACCAATACAATGAGCAGTTCTTC
abundance: .; v_gene: TRBV7-3; j_gene: TRBJ2-5; d_gene: TRBD2; CDR3aa: CASSSGTSGYQETQYF; CDR3nt: TGTGCCAGCAGCTCCGGGACTAGCGGGTACCAAGAGACCCAGTACTTC
abundance: many; v_gene: TRBV6-5; j_gene: TRBJ2-7; d_gene: .; CDR3aa: CASSYPGALAYEQYF; CDR3nt: TGTGCCAGCAGTTACCCAGGGGCGCTTGCCTACGAGCAGTACTTC
abundance: .; v_gene: TRBV14; j_gene: TRBJ1-1; d_gene: .; CDR3aa: CASSPQLRGFDTEAFF; CDR3nt: TGTGCCAGCAGCCCCCAGCTTCGGGGATTCGACACTGAAGCTTTCTTT
abundance: few; v_gene: TRBV29-1; j_gene: TRBJ2-1; d_gene: .; CDR3aa: CSGGTHNEQFF; CDR3nt: TGCAGCGGCGGGACACACAATGAGCAGTTCTTC
abundance: few; v_gene: TRBV5-8; j_gene: TRBJ1-5; d_gene: .; CDR3aa: CASSLSPTGLGNQPQHF; CDR3nt: TGTGCCAGCAGCTTGTCCCCCACGGGATTAGGCAATCAGCCCCAGCATTTT
abundance: many; v_gene: TRBV4-2; j_gene: TRBJ1-5; d_gene: .; CDR3aa: CASTPSSTADQPQHF; CDR3nt: TGTGCCAGCACCCCGAGTAGTACAGCGGATCAGCCCCAGCATTTT
abundance: .; v_gene: TRBV6-2/TRBV6-3; j_gene: TRBJ2-1; d_gene: TRBD1; CDR3aa: CASSHGDRAYNEQFF; CDR3nt: TGTGCCAGCAGTCATGGGGACAGAGCCTACAATGAGCAGTTCTTC
abundance: many; v_gene: TRBV7-2; j_gene: TRBJ2-2; d_gene: .; CDR3aa: CASSLLGFNTGELFF; CDR3nt: TGTGCCAGCAGCTTATTGGGCTTTAACACCGGGGAGCTGTTTTTT
abundance: .; v_gene: TRBV7-7; j_gene: TRBJ1-1; d_gene: .; CDR3aa: CASSLDEDGNTEAFF; CDR3nt: TGTGCTAGCAGCTTAGATGAGGATGGGAACACTGAAGCTTTCTTT
abundance: many; v_gene: TRBV29-1; j_gene: TRBJ1-2; d_gene: .; CDR3aa: CSVEGAGDGYTF; CDR3nt: TGCAGCGTTGAAGGGGCAGGGGATGGCTACACCTTC
abundance: .; v_gene: TRBV4-3; j_gene: TRBJ2-2; d_gene: .; CDR3aa: CASSPTPAWSGDTGELFF; CDR3nt: TGCGCCAGCAGCCCCACTCCGGCGTGGAGCGGTGATACCGGGGAGCTGTTTTTT